What follows describes a single T cell receptor (beta chain). The antigen is unknown. The data originate from a study of T cells expressing NK-cell markers. At the level of the study: Among the eight sequenced donors, seven tested HCMV-seropositive and one tested seronegative.

Making the TCR beta cDNA relied on 5'RACE template switching with UMIs. After re-calling the 5' RACE reads, TCRdb lists one entry per CDR3 protein, DNA absent. The sample shows about 460,000 distinct CDR3 sequences, and 1.4% to 1.5% sits with its ten largest clones. CDR1 and CDR2 from the germline V gene are SGHDN and FVKESK. This CDR3 has 16 amino acids. Broader study findings: In four donors, dominant clonotypes made up roughly 25-60.1% of CD3+CD56-NKG2C+ cells.

Sample: blood T cells: a sorted CD56 or NKG2C T cell subset, CD4+ or CD8+ T cells, or bulk PBMC T cells (not recorded which). The clonotype was recovered from a woman in her fifties or sixties in good health. J is TRBJ2-1 and V is TRBV14; checking the TCRdb D call of TRBD1 is not possible without DNA. The CDR3: CASSQSTGRYINEQFF.